This TCR beta chain was recovered during a study of T cell repertoires in cytomegalovirus infection. Unmatched junction bases numbered 20, after V lost 5 bases and J lost 0 bases. The germline gives CDR1 DFQATT, CDR2 SNEGSKA (reference sequence). CDR3 length: 19 amino acids. TCRdb re-derived calls from the reads in MiXCR, one entry per CDR3 protein. The repertoire consists of fewer than 550,000 distinct CDR3 sequences, with 26% occurring once and the leading ten covering roughly an eighth. The sequence came from a human donor in good health (CMV status not recorded). Some clones in this sample may be carry-over from other donors' samples. The source material was PBMCs. This chain links TRBV20-1 with TRBJ1-1, with 8 bases identical to TRBD1. The CDR3 region is CSAPPGLGQGGLVNTEAFF. CDR3 in DNA: TGCAGTGCTCCCCCGGGCCTCGGACAGGGAGGTCTTGTGAACACTGAAGCTTTCTTT.